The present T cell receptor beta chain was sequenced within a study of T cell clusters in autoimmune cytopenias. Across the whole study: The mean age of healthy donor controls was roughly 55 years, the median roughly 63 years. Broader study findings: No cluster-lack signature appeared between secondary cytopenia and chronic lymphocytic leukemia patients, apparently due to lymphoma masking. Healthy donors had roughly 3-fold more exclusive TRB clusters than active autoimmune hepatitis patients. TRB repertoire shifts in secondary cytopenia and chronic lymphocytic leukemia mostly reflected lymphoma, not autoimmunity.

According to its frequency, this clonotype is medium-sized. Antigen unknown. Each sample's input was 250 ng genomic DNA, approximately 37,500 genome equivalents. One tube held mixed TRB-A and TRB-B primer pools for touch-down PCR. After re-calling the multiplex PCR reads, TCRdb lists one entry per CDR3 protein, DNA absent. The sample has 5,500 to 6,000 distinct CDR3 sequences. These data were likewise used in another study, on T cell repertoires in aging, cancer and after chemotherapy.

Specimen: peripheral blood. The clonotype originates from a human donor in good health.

CDR3 residues: CASRPWGGGNEQFF. The chain uses TRBV12-3 or TRBV12-4 and TRBJ2-1; with no DNA, the TCRdb D assignment of TRBD2 cannot be verified. This CDR3 is 14 amino acids long.